A single sample gave rise to the 19 T cell receptor beta chains below, sequenced in a study of cytomegalovirus exposure and HLA in healthy donors. 60 Vbeta and 13 Jbeta primers were used in PCR. The repertoire was sequenced with immunoSEQ multiplex PCR; TCRdb's copy has only in-frame clones and lacks some. The sample has 100,000 or so clones; just over 75% are singletons. Material for sequencing was PBMCs. The receptors were gathered from a man aged 35-49 years in good health and CMV-seropositive.

This chain uses TRBV2 with TRBJ1-5; D gene uncertain. CDR3 length equals 15 residues. Germline V gene sequence: CDR1 SNHLY, CDR2 FYNNEI. V lost 4 bases and J lost 4, with 14 bases in between. The CDR3 spells CASSGAAGANQPQHF. The CDR3 DNA follows: TGTGCCAGCAGTGGGGCAGCGGGAGCAAATCAGCCCCAGCATTTT.

This clone was seen more than once but under ten times. The chain couples TRBV7-2 to TRBJ2-7; 8 bases match TRBD1. This CDR3 comprises 14 residues. Germline V lookup: CDR1 SGHTA, CDR2 FQGNSA. V dropped 5 bases and J dropped 2; count of bases not matched to a gene: 5. CDR3 in DNA: TGTGCCAGCAGCCCGAGGACAGGGACCTACGAGCAGTACTTC. It encodes CASSPRTGTYEQYF.

The chain joins TRBV19 to TRBJ1-2; 9 nucleotides match TRBD1. The germline CDR1 and CDR2 sequences are LNHDA and SQIVND (reference sequence). V gave up 7 bases and J gave up 10 bases; unmatched junction bases: 7. CDR3 length: 12 residues. The DNA for the CDR3 is TGTGCCAGTATGGGACAGGGTCGGACCTACACCTTC. This translates into CASMGQGRTYTF.

J is TRBJ1-3 and V is TRBV7-2, with a tentative D call TRBD1 (5 bases). The CDR3 totals 14 residues. CDR1 is SGHTA, CDR2 FQGNSA, per germline. Trimming pared 5 bases from V and 2 bases from J, leaving 10 bases between. CDR3 nucleotide sequence: TGTGCCAGCAGCCCCGGGGGACCTGGAAACACCATATATTTT. This codes for CASSPGGPGNTIYF.

This rearrangement joins TRBV27 to TRBJ2-3, with TRBD2 as a possible D gene (6 bases). The CDR3 has 16 residues. The germline V and J ends were trimmed by 4 bases and 2 bases, with 16 bases remaining between them. CDR1 is MNHEY, CDR2 SMNVEV, per germline (reference sequence). This CDR3 is CASSSVLGGATDTQYF. The CDR3 nucleotides read TGTGCCAGCAGTTCGGTATTGGGGGGTGCCACAGATACGCAGTATTTT.

The rearrangement uses TRBV2 and TRBJ1-5; TRBD1 matches 12 bases. The CDR3 is made up of 14 amino acids. Germline lookup yields CDR1 SNHLY and CDR2 FYNNEI. The ends lost 5 bases at V and 6 bases at J; junction bases unmatched: 2. The CDR3 DNA reads as TGTGCCAGCAGTCGGGACAGGGGGCTTCAGCCCCAGCATTTT. The encoded protein is CASSRDRGLQPQHF.

The V gene is TRBV9, the J gene TRBJ1-6; D is possibly TRBD1 (6 bases). Per the germline V gene, CDR1 is SGDLS and CDR2 is YYNGEE. This CDR3 is 15 amino acids long. Between the trimmed V and J ends, which lost 0 bases and 3 bases, there was a span of 7 bases. The CDR3 loop is CASSVGQDYNSPLHF. The CDR3 DNA follows: TGTGCCAGCAGCGTAGGACAGGACTATAATTCACCCCTCCACTTT. Supplemented by reference TRBV9 and TRBJ1-6, the full variable domain reads DSGVTQTPKHLITATGQRVTLRCSPRSGDLSVYWYQQSLDQGLQFLIQYYNGEERAKGNILERFSAQQFPDLHSELNLSSLELGDSALYFCASSVGQDYNSPLHFGNGTRLTVT.

The rearrangement uses TRBV29-1 and TRBJ1-1, with TRBD1 matching over 8 bases. Germline V CDR1 and CDR2: SQVTM, ANQGSEA. CDR3 length equals 13 residues. Germline trimming cut 7 bases from V and 1 base from J; bases unmatched to any gene: 5. Here the CDR3 reads CSAWGTGNTEAFF. CDR3 DNA sequence: TGCAGCGCTTGGGGGACAGGGAACACTGAAGCTTTCTTT. Full variable domain (missing parts from reference TRBV29-1 and TRBJ1-1): SAVISQKPSRDICQRGTSLTIQCQVDSQVTMMFWYRQQPGQSLTLIATANQGSEATYESGFVIDKFPISRPNLTFSTLTVSNMSPEDSSIYLCSAWGTGNTEAFFGQGTRLTVV.

This chain joins TRBV6-5 and TRBJ1-1; 7 bases fit TRBD1. The V gene end was trimmed by 6 bases and the J gene end by 5 bases; junction bases not matched to a gene: 6. Germline V CDR1 and CDR2: MNHEY, SVGAGI. The CDR3 loop spans 13 amino acids. In DNA, the CDR3 is TGTGCCAGCAGCCTAGACAGGGAGACTGAAGCTTTCTTT. Residues: CASSLDRETEAFF.

V gene TRBV11-2 combines with J gene TRBJ2-5, with D tentatively TRBD1 (6 bases). This CDR3 is 17 amino acids long. Trimming shortened V by 2 bases and J by 2 bases, and 18 bases separated the two germline ends. Germline-derived CDR1 and CDR2 are SGHAT and FQNNGV. The CDR3 sequence is CASSLPLHTGSQETQYF. The CDR3 DNA reads as TGTGCCAGCAGCTTACCCCTCCATACAGGGAGTCAAGAGACCCAGTACTTC.

This clone appeared a few times. V and J are TRBV19 and TRBJ2-1; TRBD2 is a possible D gene (5 bases). The V end was cut by 5 bases, the J end by 0 bases, with 14 bases between. Germline CDR1 LNHDA, CDR2 SQIVND (reference sequence). The CDR3 sequence is 16 residues long. In nucleotides, the CDR3 is TGTGCCAGTAGTCGACTCTCGGGAAGCTCCTACAATGAGCAGTTCTTC. Amino acid sequence: CASSRLSGSSYNEQFF.

V usage is TRBV27 and J usage is TRBJ1-5, with TRBD1 identical over 9 bases. The CDR3 consists of 15 residues. CDR1 MNHEY and CDR2 SMNVEV come from the germline V gene (reference sequence). The V segment lost 4 bases and the J segment 7 bases; nucleotides outside the gene matches: 8. The CDR3 DNA follows: TGTGCCAGCAGTTCCCGGGACAGGGTGCGACAGCCCCAGCATTTT. This encodes CASSSRDRVRQPQHF.

The chain has TRBV4-2 and TRBJ1-4, with D possibly being TRBD1 (6 bases). Germline V gene lookup returns CDR1 LGHNA and CDR2 YNFKEQ. Trimming left V 0 bases short and J 4 bases short, with 9 bases between. The CDR3 extends over 15 amino acids. The CDR3 nucleotides read TGTGCCAGCAGCCAAGATCAGGGGAATAATGAAAAACTGTTTTTT. It translates to CASSQDQGNNEKLFF.

The chain uses TRBV19 and TRBJ1-3, with D perhaps matching TRBD1 (5 bases). The V end was cut by 5 bases, the J end by 4 bases, with 12 bases between. The CDR3 contains 14 residues. Germline assignment: CDR1 LNHDA and CDR2 SQIVND (reference sequence). CDR3 amino acids: CASSARVTGNTIYF. As DNA, the CDR3 is TGTGCCAGTAGTGCCAGGGTAACCGGAAACACCATATATTTT.

The CDR3 reads CASSLDRFSSYEQYF. CDR3 DNA: TGTGCCAGCAGCTTAGACAGGTTCAGCTCCTACGAGCAGTACTTC. The chain is built from TRBV7-2 and TRBJ2-7, with TRBD1 as a possible D gene (5 bases). CDR3 size: 15 residues. Germline V lookup: CDR1 SGHTA, CDR2 FQGNSA. Trimming cost V 1 base and J 0 bases, with 10 bases left between them.

The rearrangement joins TRBV6-5 to TRBJ1-5, with a weak D call TRBD1 (5 bases). The germline V gene has CDR1 MNHEY and CDR2 SVGAGI. V dropped 7 bases and J dropped 8 bases, with 18 bases sitting between them. This CDR3 comprises 14 residues. CDR3 DNA: TGTGCCAGCAAAGCGTCGACAGTCAAAGAGCCCCAGCATTTT. Amino acids: CASKASTVKEPQHF.

The gene calls are TRBV5-6 and TRBJ2-7; 10 positions match TRBD1. CDR1 is SGHDT and CDR2 is YYEEEE in the germline V gene. Trimming removed 1 base from V and 1 base from J; junction bases left unmatched: 5. The CDR3 length is 16 residues. As DNA, the CDR3 is TGTGCCAGCAGCTTGATGGGACAGGGGATATCCTACGAGCAGTACTTC. Residues: CASSLMGQGISYEQYF.

Here the CDR3 reads CAWSRLAENEQFF. CDR3 DNA sequence: TGTGCCTGGAGTCGACTAGCAGAGAATGAGCAGTTCTTC. The chain employs TRBV30 and TRBJ2-1; 7 nucleotides line up with TRBD2. The CDR3 length is 13 residues. The germline V gene encodes CDR1 GTSNPN and CDR2 SVGIG (reference sequence). With V trimmed by 2 bases and J by 7 bases, 5 bases remained unmatched.

The CDR3 spells CASSPGQGEREQYF. In DNA, the CDR3 is TGTGCCAGCAGCCCTGGACAGGGAGAGCGGGAGCAGTACTTC. This sequence joins TRBV5-6 and TRBJ2-7; 8 bases match TRBD1. The V and J ends lost 4 bases and 7 bases, in that order; junction bases with no gene match: 10. The length of the CDR3 is 14 residues. Germline V gene sequence: CDR1 SGHDT, CDR2 YYEEEE.